Listed below are T cell receptor beta chains from one sample, sequenced in a study of PD-1 blockade in classical Hodgkin lymphoma. Sequencing was performed with immunoSEQ multiplex PCR; in TCRdb, only in-frame clones are kept and a portion is missing. The sample records some 32,000 clones, 65% to 90% being singletons. The sequencing used peripheral blood mononuclear cells (PBMCs), collected at baseline. The origin of the receptors is a human donor with classical Hodgkin lymphoma. Both conserved end residues are part of each CDR3. Fields, in order: clone size, V gene, D gene, J gene, CDR3 DNA, CDR3 protein. The D gene is left open where the match is weak. Part of the rows lack a size; the others show once, few, many or a class for expanded clones.

clone_size: -; v_call: TRBV18; d_call: -; j_call: TRBJ1-1; cdr3_nt: TGTGCCAGCTCACCAGTTGAAGACTACACTGAAGCTTTCTTT; cdr3_aa: CASSPVEDYTEAFF
clone_size: -; v_call: TRBV7-8; d_call: -; j_call: TRBJ1-1; cdr3_nt: TGTGCCAGCAGCTTATCCCTCACAGTGAACACTGAAGCTTTCTTT; cdr3_aa: CASSLSLTVNTEAFF
clone_size: -; v_call: TRBV7-7; d_call: -; j_call: TRBJ1-2; cdr3_nt: TGTGCTAGCAGCCCAGGGGTTGGCTATGGCTACACCTTC; cdr3_aa: CASSPGVGYGYTF
clone_size: -; v_call: TRBV28; d_call: -; j_call: TRBJ1-1; cdr3_nt: TGTGCCAGCAGTTTAACGGGGTCGCATCCTGAAGCTTTCTTT; cdr3_aa: CASSLTGSHPEAFF
clone_size: -; v_call: TRBV4-2; d_call: TRBD1; j_call: TRBJ1-2; cdr3_nt: TGTGCCAGCAGCCAAGATCCCCAGGGGGAAAGGGGCTACACCTTC; cdr3_aa: CASSQDPQGERGYTF
clone_size: medium-sized; v_call: TRBV5-6; d_call: -; j_call: TRBJ1-2; cdr3_nt: TGTGCCAGCAGGACGAGTTACTATGGCTACACCTTC; cdr3_aa: CASRTSYYGYTF
clone_size: -; v_call: TRBV30; d_call: TRBD2; j_call: TRBJ2-1; cdr3_nt: TGTGCCTGTGCTAACAATGGACTAGCGGGGAATAAGCAGTTCTTC; cdr3_aa: CACANNGLAGNKQFF
clone_size: -; v_call: TRBV4-1; d_call: -; j_call: TRBJ2-3; cdr3_nt: TGCGCCAGCAGGGCCGGGACGGGTGGGACAGATACGCAGTATTTT; cdr3_aa: CASRAGTGGTDTQYF
clone_size: -; v_call: TRBV15; d_call: -; j_call: TRBJ2-5; cdr3_nt: TGTGCCACCAGCAGAGGACCGTACAAGCAAGAGACCCAGTACTTC; cdr3_aa: CATSRGPYKQETQYF
clone_size: -; v_call: TRBV6-5; d_call: -; j_call: TRBJ2-3; cdr3_nt: TGTGCCAGCAGTTTCCAGGGACCAGATACGCAGTATTTT; cdr3_aa: CASSFQGPDTQYF